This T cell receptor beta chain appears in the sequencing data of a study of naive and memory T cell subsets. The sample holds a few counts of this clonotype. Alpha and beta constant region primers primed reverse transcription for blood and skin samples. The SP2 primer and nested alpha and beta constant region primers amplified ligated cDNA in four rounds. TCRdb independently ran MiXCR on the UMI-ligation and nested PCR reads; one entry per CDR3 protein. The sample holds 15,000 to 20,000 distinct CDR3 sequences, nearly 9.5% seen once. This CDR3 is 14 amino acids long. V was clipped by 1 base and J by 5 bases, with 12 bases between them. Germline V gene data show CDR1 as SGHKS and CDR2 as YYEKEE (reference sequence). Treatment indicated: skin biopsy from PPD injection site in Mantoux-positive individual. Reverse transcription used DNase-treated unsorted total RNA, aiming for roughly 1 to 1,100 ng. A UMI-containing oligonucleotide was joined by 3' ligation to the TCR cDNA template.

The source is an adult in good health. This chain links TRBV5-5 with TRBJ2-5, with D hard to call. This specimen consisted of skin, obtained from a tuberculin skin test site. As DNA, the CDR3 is TGTGCCAGCAGCTTGTTTTCCCGGTCGGAGACCCAGTACTTC. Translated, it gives CASSLFSRSETQYF. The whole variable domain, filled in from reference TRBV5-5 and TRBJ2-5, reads DAGVTQSPTHLIKTRGQQVTLRCSPISGHKSVSWYQQVLGQGPQFIFQYYEKEERGRGNFPDRFSARQFPNYSSELNVNALLLGDSALYLCASSLFSRSETQYFGPGTRLLVL.